What follows are 4 T cell receptor beta chains derived from one specimen sequenced in a study of T cells in Graves' hyperthyroidism and ophthalmopathy (dated by TCRdb to about 2019). Preparation of the library involved multiplex PCR. Instrument on record: Illumina HiSeq 2000. The TCR beta CDR3 regions were amplified from the RNA transcripts. The first round of RT-PCR for the TCR CDR3 was performed with the HTBI primer set and the Qiagen OneStep RT-PCR kit. TCRdb reanalyzed the raw reads on its own, using fastp at Q25 for trimming and MiXCR for clone calling, and kept in-frame beta chains. Each entry merges the rows of one CDR3 protein and shows their most common DNA and genes. A total of around 540,000 distinct CDR3 sequences appear in this sample, 15% to 20% of them only once. Of the sample, about 29% is held by the ten largest clones. Sequencing input: blood. The receptors come from a woman aged 25 to 39 with Graves' ophthalmopathy.

This clonotype has only a few counts. A single base separates this from a much larger clone, so it may be a read error. The V call is TRBV20-1, the J call TRBJ2-1, with D hard to call. Deletions cut 0 bases from V and 4 bases from J, with 7 bases between. The germline V gene encodes CDR1 DFQATT and CDR2 SNEGSKA (reference sequence). The length of the CDR3 is 13 residues. In DNA, the CDR3 is TGCAGTGCTAGAGAGGTGATTTACAATGAGCAGTTCTTC. Translation: CSAREVIYNEQFF.

This clonotype was recorded many times. The chain links TRBV7-2 to TRBJ2-3; 7 bases fit TRBD1. CDR1 is SGHTA, CDR2 FQGNSA, per germline. Unmatched junction bases numbered 3, after V lost 2 bases and J lost 1 base. This CDR3 is built from 15 residues. The CDR3 region is CASSLTGAGTDTQYF. The DNA of the CDR3 is TGTGCCAGCAGCTTAACAGGGGCGGGCACAGATACGCAGTATTTT. Using reference TRBV7-2 and TRBJ2-3 for the parts outside the CDR3, the full variable domain is GAGVSQSPSNKVTEKGKDVELRCDPISGHTALYWYRQSLGQGLEFLIYFQGNSAPDKSGLPSDRFSAERTGGSVSTLTIQRTQQEDSAVYLCASSLTGAGTDTQYFGPGTRLTVL.

This chain connects TRBV20-1 to TRBJ2-3; 15 bases match TRBD2. The J segment lost 4 bases and the V segment lost 0 bases, leaving 8 bases of the junction unmatched. The CDR3 covers 18 residues. Germline V lookup: CDR1 DFQATT, CDR2 SNEGSKA (reference sequence). The CDR3 is CSARDLRTSGRAADTQYF. DNA for the CDR3: TGCAGTGCTAGAGATCTGCGGACTAGCGGGAGGGCCGCAGATACGCAGTATTTT.

In its sample, this clonotype was seen many times. The V call is TRBV18, the J call TRBJ2-1; 8 nucleotides match TRBD1. The length of the CDR3 is 16 residues. Unmatched junction bases numbered 10, after V lost 0 bases and J lost 9 bases. Germline CDR1 KGHSH, CDR2 LQKENI. The CDR3 spells CASSPPDAGGIGEQFF. The CDR3 coding sequence is TGTGCCAGCTCACCACCTGATGCAGGGGGCATCGGTGAGCAGTTCTTC.